The rows below give T cell receptor beta chains drawn from one sample of a study of cytomegalovirus exposure and HLA in healthy donors. The data were produced by immunoSEQ multiplex PCR, yet TCRdb's version contains in-frame clones alone and is incomplete. The sample shows 150,000 to 200,000 clones, 70% to 80% of them seen only once. Sample: PBMCs. These receptors were taken from a woman aged 45 to 65 in good health and CMV-seronegative. Each CDR3 is given with its conserved first and last residue. The D gene is left open where the match is weak. Clone size is not always given. Where it is, it says once, few, many or a class for expanded clones.

d_call | j_call | v_call | clone_size | cdr3_nt | cdr3_aa
- | TRBJ2-4 | TRBV5-1 | - | TGCGCCAGCAGCCAAATGGGGGGATTGAACATTCAGTACTTC | CASSQMGGLNIQYF
TRBD1 | TRBJ2-7 | TRBV10-3 | once | TGTGCCATCAGTGAGACAGGGGGCGCGTCCTACGAGCAGTACTTC | CAISETGGASYEQYF
- | TRBJ2-6 | TRBV21-1 | - | - | CASSKAQGEVVGLGANVLTF
- | TRBJ2-1 | TRBV2 | - | TGTGCCAGCAGTGTTAGGTACTACTCCTACAATGAGCGGTTCTTC | CASSVRYYSYNERFF
- | TRBJ1-1 | TRBV7-2 | - | TGTGCCAGCAGCAGGGCGCGGGGGAACACTGAAGCTTTCTTT | CASSRARGNTEAFF
- | TRBJ1-5 | TRBV21-1 | - | TGTGCCAGCAGCAGAAGACAGGTCCCTAATCAGCCCCAGCATTTT | CASSRRQVPNQPQHF
TRBD1 | TRBJ1-5 | TRBV19 | - | TGTGCCAGTAGGCGACAGGGTAATCAGCCCCAGCATTTT | CASRRQGNQPQHF
- | TRBJ2-5 | TRBV11-1 | - | TGTGCCAGCAGCCCTCGACTGGGGGGGGCCCCCCAAGAGACCCAGTACTTC | CASSPRLGGAPQETQYF
- | TRBJ2-7 | TRBV7-9 | - | TGTGCCAGCAGCTTAGCTGGGCCAGGGGTCTACGAGCAGTACTTC | CASSLAGPGVYEQYF
TRBD2 | TRBJ2-1 | TRBV5-4 | - | TGTGCCAGCAGCTTGTACAGCGGGAGGAGTCATGAGCAGTTCTTC | CASSLYSGRSHEQFF
TRBD1 | TRBJ1-2 | TRBV11-2 | once | TGTGCCAGCAGCTTCGAGGGGGCGGGTTTGGGCTACACCTTC | CASSFEGAGLGYTF
- | TRBJ2-3 | TRBV28 | - | TGTGCCAGCAGTTATGGACAGACCTACACAGATACGCAGTATTTT | CASSYGQTYTDTQYF
- | TRBJ2-7 | TRBV9 | - | TGTGCCAGCAGCGTAGGAGAATTAGCCTACGAGCAGTACTTC | CASSVGELAYEQYF
TRBD1 | TRBJ2-1 | TRBV5-4 | - | TGTGCCAGCAGCTTGAAGGGGGTACAGGGGAATGAGCAGTTCTTC | CASSLKGVQGNEQFF
TRBD2 | TRBJ2-3 | TRBV6-4 | - | TGTGCCAGCAGGATGACTAGCGGGAGGGCAGATACGCAGTATTTT | CASRMTSGRADTQYF
- | TRBJ1-4 | TRBV25-1 | - | TGTGCCAGCAGTGAACAGCAGGGGTTGGGTGAAAAACTGTTTTTT | CASSEQQGLGEKLFF
- | TRBJ2-3 | TRBV30 | once | TGTGCCTGGAGTCTTGCCAGGGGGGCCACAGTAGATACGCAGTATTTT | CAWSLARGATVDTQYF
- | TRBJ1-2 | TRBV9 | - | TGTGCCAGCAGCGTAGCTACAGGGACCTATGGCTACACCTTC | CASSVATGTYGYTF
TRBD1 | TRBJ1-1 | TRBV7-2 | - | TGTGCCAGCAGCTGGCGGACAGGGGTAGGGAACACTGAAGCTTTCTTT | CASSWRTGVGNTEAFF
TRBD1 | TRBJ1-2 | TRBV4-1 | once | TGCGCCAGCAGATACACAGGGGGCGCCGTCTATGGCTACACCTTC | CASRYTGGAVYGYTF
- | TRBJ1-2 | TRBV9 | - | TGTGCCAGCAGCGTAGTCGAGGGAGGCTATGGCTACACCTTC | CASSVVEGGYGYTF
- | TRBJ1-2 | TRBV27 | - | TGTGCCAGCAGTTTATCGGGGGGGCTTGGCTACACCTTC | CASSLSGGLGYTF
TRBD1 | TRBJ1-5 | TRBV19 | - | TGTGCCAGTAGTCCAACACAGGGGACTCTTAGCAATCAGCCCCAGCATTTT | CASSPTQGTLSNQPQHF
TRBD1 | TRBJ2-3 | TRBV5-4 | - | TGTGCCAGCAGCTTAGGACAGGGCCCAGGGGTAAAGACGCAGTATTTT | CASSLGQGPGVKTQYF
TRBD1 | TRBJ1-1 | TRBV7-2 | - | TGTGCCAGCAGCTTGAGGGGGCGCAGGACTGAAGCTTTCTTT | CASSLRGRRTEAFF
- | TRBJ2-7 | TRBV7-6 | - | TGTGCCAGCAGCTTAGGAGGATTCGGCAGTGGCTACGAGCAGTACTTC | CASSLGGFGSGYEQYF
TRBD2 | TRBJ2-1 | TRBV5-1 | once | TGCGCCAGCAGCTTGCCAGCGTCGGGGGGTGAGCAGTTCTTC | CASSLPASGGEQFF
- | TRBJ1-1 | TRBV19 | - | TGTGCCAGTAGACCGACAGGTATGAACACTGAAGCTTTCTTT | CASRPTGMNTEAFF
- | TRBJ2-5 | TRBV25-1 | - | TGTGCCAGCCGCCACCCGTGGAGGGCCCGGGAGGAGACCCAGTACTTC | CASRHPWRAREETQYF
- | TRBJ1-2 | TRBV18 | - | TGTGCCAGCTCACCCTCACAGGGATTAGATGGCTACACCTTC | CASSPSQGLDGYTF
- | TRBJ2-7 | TRBV27 | - | TGTGCCAGCAGACCCTTCACAGGAACCTACTACGAGCAGTACTTC | CASRPFTGTYYEQYF
- | TRBJ2-5 | TRBV19 | - | TGTGCCAGTAGTATGGGGGGGCGGCAAGAGACCCAGTACTTC | CASSMGGRQETQYF
TRBD1 | TRBJ1-1 | TRBV27 | once | TGTGCCAGCAGCAGACAGGGCCAGAACACTGAAGCTTTCTTT | CASSRQGQNTEAFF
- | TRBJ1-2 | TRBV28 | - | TGTGCCAGCAGAAAGACTGTTGATGGCTACACCTTC | CASRKTVDGYTF
TRBD1 | TRBJ2-7 | TRBV6-6 | - | TGTGCCAGCACCCTCCTACACGGGACAGCGAACGAGCAGTACTTC | CASTLLHGTANEQYF
- | TRBJ1-3 | TRBV5-1 | - | TGCGCCAGCAGCTTGGAACAGGGAAGAGGAAACACCATATATTTT | CASSLEQGRGNTIYF
- | TRBJ2-1 | TRBV28 | - | TGTGCCAGCCTAGCCGGGAATGAGCAGTTCTTC | CASLAGNEQFF
- | TRBJ1-3 | TRBV5-5 | - | TGTGCCAGCAGCTTGGCCCACCCCAGCGGGTCCGGAAACACCATATATTTT | CASSLAHPSGSGNTIYF
TRBD1 | TRBJ2-3 | TRBV6-1 | - | TGTGCCAGCAGACAGGGGGCACCTAGCACAGATACGCAGTATTTT | CASRQGAPSTDTQYF
- | TRBJ1-5 | TRBV6-1 | once | TGTGCCAGCAGTGAATATTCCCGGGTCGGCTCTCAGCCCCAGCATTTT | CASSEYSRVGSQPQHF
TRBD1 | TRBJ1-5 | TRBV6-1 | - | TGTGCCAGCAGCCCTTTGGACAGGGGGAATCAGCCCCAGCATTTT | CASSPLDRGNQPQHF
TRBD1 | TRBJ2-5 | TRBV19 | - | TGTGCCAGTAGTGTCGGGACAGGGGTCCGGGAGACCCAGTACTTC | CASSVGTGVRETQYF
- | TRBJ1-3 | TRBV7-2 | - | TGTGCCAGCAGGGGGGCCGGTGCTGGAAACACCATATATTTT | CASRGAGAGNTIYF
TRBD2 | TRBJ2-3 | TRBV5-1 | - | TGCGCCAGCAGCTTTGTAGCGGGAGGGCCTAGGGATACGCAGTATTTT | CASSFVAGGPRDTQYF
- | TRBJ1-3 | TRBV7-2 | - | TGTGCCAGCAGCTTATATGGGGGCAGAGTTGGAAACACCATATATTTT | CASSLYGGRVGNTIYF
- | TRBJ1-2 | TRBV30 | - | TGTAACGGGGGGCACTATGGCTACACCTTC | CNGGHYGYTF
TRBD1 | TRBJ1-2 | TRBV5-1 | - | TGCGCCAGCAGCCGGACAGGGGGCACCAACTATGGCTACACCTTC | CASSRTGGTNYGYTF
TRBD1 | TRBJ1-5 | TRBV19 | - | TGTGCCAGTAGTATGACAGGGGCCAGCAATCAGCCCCAGCATTTT | CASSMTGASNQPQHF
TRBD1 | TRBJ1-3 | TRBV7-9 | - | TGTGCCAGCAGCCTATCCGGGACAGGGCTTCAAAACACCATATATTTT | CASSLSGTGLQNTIYF